The 29 T cell receptor beta chains given below trace back to one sample, sequenced in a study of T cell responses to AZD1222 COVID-19 vaccine. The protocol was immunoSEQ multiplex PCR, while the TCRdb copy is restricted to in-frame clones and leaves out a portion. The sample lists 100,000 to 120,000 clones; 75% to 90% were seen once. Sample: peripheral blood, taken 28 days after the second AZD1222 dose. These receptors came from an adult who received the AZD1222 COVID-19 vaccine.

The chain employs TRBV20-1 and TRBJ2-1; 8 nucleotides line up with TRBD2. This CDR3 contains 11 residues. Germline CDR1 and CDR2: DFQATT and SNEGSKA (reference sequence). The ends lost 7 bases at V and 7 bases at J; junction bases unmatched: 3. The DNA for the CDR3 is TGCAGTGTTCAGCGGGAGAATGAGCAGTTCTTC. Its protein product is CSVQRENEQFF.

The chain carries TRBV12-3 or TRBV12-4 and TRBJ1-2, with D unresolved. Trimming shortened V by 5 bases and J by 8 bases, and 12 bases separated the two germline ends. The CDR3 runs 12 residues. This CDR3 reads CASSVRIGGYTF. DNA for the CDR3: TGTGCCAGCAGTGTTCGGATCGGCGGCTACACCTTC.

The V call is TRBV5-1, the J call TRBJ2-7; the match to TRBD1 covers 7 bases. Trimming cost V 3 bases and J 5 bases; bases outside gene matches: 8. This CDR3 contains 14 residues. Germline V lookup: CDR1 SGHRS, CDR2 YFSETQ. The CDR3, as DNA: TGCGCCAGCAGCTCTCTTACAGGGGCCCACGAGCAGTACTTC. Protein: CASSSLTGAHEQYF.

This clone appeared a single time. This chain joins TRBV20-1 and TRBJ1-4; D not certain. CDR3 length: 14 residues. Germline V CDR1 and CDR2: DFQATT, SNEGSKA (reference sequence). V was trimmed by 6 bases and J by 0 bases, leaving 11 bases between them. The CDR3 nucleotides read TGCAGTGCAAGTCCTATAACAACTAATGAAAAACTGTTTTTT. Translated: CSASPITTNEKLFF.

The chain has TRBV6-1 and TRBJ2-3, with 9 nucleotides matching TRBD2. The germline V gene has CDR1 MNHNS and CDR2 SASEGT. This CDR3 is 16 amino acids long. Trimming took 4 bases from V and 0 from J; bases not matched to a gene: 5. The CDR3: CASSASLAGSTDTQYF. CDR3 coding DNA: TGTGCCAGCAGTGCTTCTCTAGCGGGAAGCACAGATACGCAGTATTTT.

The V gene is TRBV10-3, the J gene TRBJ2-7; 8 bases match TRBD2. With 2 bases clipped from V and 0 bases from J, the junction kept 0 bases outside the gene matches. The germline gives CDR1 ENHRY, CDR2 SYGVKD. CDR3 length: 14 residues. The CDR3 nucleotides are TGTGCCATCAGTGAGCGGGAGGGCTCCTACGAGCAGTACTTC. Translating it yields CAISEREGSYEQYF.

Only a few counts were recorded for this clone. This sequence joins TRBV7-8 and TRBJ1-2; D is perhaps TRBD1 (6 bases). The germline V gene has CDR1 SGHVS and CDR2 FQNEAQ. V gave up 0 bases and J gave up 5 bases, with 10 bases separating them. The CDR3 has 14 residues. The CDR3 DNA reads as TGTGCCAGCAGCTTAGCGGCAGGGGCGTATGGCTACACCTTC. As protein: CASSLAAGAYGYTF.

This chain links TRBV30 with TRBJ1-2, with 8 bases identical to TRBD1. J was trimmed by 4 bases and V by 3 bases; bases with no gene match: 19. The CDR3 runs 18 residues. The germline V gene has CDR1 GTSNPN and CDR2 SVGIG (reference sequence). The chain's CDR3 is CAWRIEGLGTGGSYGYTF. For the CDR3, the DNA is TGTGCCTGGAGGATTGAGGGACTAGGGACAGGTGGAAGCTATGGCTACACCTTC.

The chain is built from TRBV7-3 and TRBJ2-1, with D tentatively TRBD2 (6 bases). The CDR3 is 16 amino acids. Per the germline V gene, CDR1 is SGHTA and CDR2 is FQGTGA. Trimming pared 1 base from V and 4 bases from J, leaving 14 bases between. CDR3 sequence reads: CASSLMGGLYYNEQFF. The CDR3 DNA is TGTGCCAGCAGCTTAATGGGGGGACTCTATTACAATGAGCAGTTCTTC.

The chain combines TRBV28 with TRBJ1-2, with 7 bases matching TRBD1. Looked up from germline, CDR1 is MDHEN and CDR2 is SYDVKM. The CDR3 is 15 residues long. The J segment lost 2 bases and the V segment lost 3 bases, leaving 6 bases of the junction unmatched. CDR3 sequence: CASSFRQGVNYGYTF. The CDR3 DNA is TGTGCCAGCAGTTTTCGGCAGGGGGTGAACTATGGCTACACCTTC.

V is TRBV7-2 and J is TRBJ2-1; D might be TRBD1 or TRBD2, each matching 5 bases. In germline, CDR1 is SGHTA, CDR2 FQGNSA. This CDR3 has 12 amino acids. V was clipped by 8 bases and J by 10 bases, with 15 bases between them. As DNA, the CDR3 is TGTGCCAGCCTCGAGGGGTTGGGAGAGCAGTTCTTC. Protein product: CASLEGLGEQFF. The full variable domain, completed using reference TRBV7-2 and TRBJ2-1, is GAGVSQSPSNKVTEKGKDVELRCDPISGHTALYWYRQSLGQGLEFLIYFQGNSAPDKSGLPSDRFSAERTGGSVSTLTIQRTQQEDSAVYLCASLEGLGEQFFGPGTRLTVL.

The chain couples TRBV3-1 (or the pseudogene TRBV3-2) to TRBJ2-2; D unclear. This CDR3 is 11 amino acids long. Trimming cost V 4 bases and J 4 bases, with 1 base left between them. CDR1 is LGHDT, CDR2 YNNKEL, per germline (reference sequence). This chain's CDR3 is CASSRTGELFF. The CDR3 DNA follows: TGTGCCAGCAGCCGCACCGGGGAGCTGTTTTTT.

This chain links TRBV14 with TRBJ2-4; 7 bases are shared with TRBD2. With V trimmed by 0 bases and J by 1 base, 21 bases remained unmatched. The CDR3 is 22 amino acids. Germline CDR1 SGHDN, CDR2 FVKESK. CDR3 region: CASSQDSFRLAEFRRAKNIQYF. The CDR3 DNA sequence: TGTGCCAGCAGCCAAGATTCATTTCGGCTAGCGGAGTTTCGGCGGGCCAAAAACATTCAGTACTTC.

The rearrangement links TRBV7-9 to TRBJ2-5, with 9 bases fitting TRBD1. J gave up 3 bases and V 5 bases, and 4 bases lay outside the gene matches. CDR1 SEHNR and CDR2 FQNEAQ come from the germline V gene (reference sequence). The CDR3 loop spans 14 amino acids. The CDR3 sequence is CASSQGQGKETQYF. In DNA, the CDR3 is TGTGCCAGCAGCCAGGGACAGGGAAAAGAGACCCAGTACTTC.

The rearrangement uses TRBV6-5 and TRBJ2-7; D remains ambiguous. This CDR3 contains 14 residues. Germline V gene data show CDR1 as MNHEY and CDR2 as SVGAGI. Trimming removed 2 bases from V and 7 bases from J, with 15 bases in between. The CDR3 DNA reads as TGTGCCAGCAGTTACGGGCCCGCACCCATGGAGCAGTACTTC. It encodes CASSYGPAPMEQYF.

The rearrangement links TRBV19 to TRBJ1-1; the D gene is possibly TRBD1 (6 bases). The V gene's germline CDR1 is LNHDA and CDR2 SQIVND (reference sequence). V was trimmed by 3 bases and J by 6 bases, leaving 8 bases between them. The CDR3 is 12 residues long. The CDR3 nucleotides are TGTGCCAGTAGTATTAGGGGGTCTGAAGCTTTCTTT. Its protein product is CASSIRGSEAFF.

The rearrangement uses TRBV3-1 (or the pseudogene TRBV3-2) and TRBJ1-6; D ambiguous. CDR1 and CDR2 (germline): LGHDT, YNNKEL (reference sequence). This CDR3 is 15 amino acids long. Trimming stripped 0 bases from V and 7 bases from J, with 10 bases between. In nucleotides, the CDR3 is TGTGCCAGCAGCCAAGAAAAAAGGAGGAATTCACCCCTCCACTTT. It encodes CASSQEKRRNSPLHF.

The chain links TRBV28 to TRBJ2-2; perhaps TRBD1 as D (5 bases). With 6 bases removed from V and 6 bases from J, the gap between germline ends came to 11 bases. The CDR3 has 13 amino acids. Per the germline V gene, CDR1 is MDHEN and CDR2 is SYDVKM. The CDR3 region has the DNA TGTGCCAGCAGAAATCAGGGTGCCGGGGAGCTGTTTTTT. Translating it yields CASRNQGAGELFF. The full variable domain, rest sourced from reference TRBV28 and TRBJ2-2, is DVKVTQSSRYLVKRTGEKVFLECVQDMDHENMFWYRQDPGLGLRLIYFSYDVKMKEKGDIPEGYSVSREKKERFSLILESASTNQTSMYLCASRNQGAGELFFGEGSRLTVL.

CDR3 region: CASSQEVTQYF. The CDR3 bases are TGTGCCAGCAGCCAAGAAGTGACCCAGTACTTC. The chain couples TRBV14 to TRBJ2-5; no definite D call. Germline V gene sequence: CDR1 SGHDN, CDR2 FVKESK. CDR3 length: 11 amino acids. The V and J ends lost 0 bases and 7 bases respectively, with 3 bases between them.

This clone was detected only once. The V gene is TRBV18, the J gene TRBJ2-5, with D possibly being TRBD1 (5 bases). Germline loops: CDR1 KGHSH, CDR2 LQKENI. V was clipped by 2 bases and J by 5 bases, with 12 bases between them. This CDR3 spans 14 amino acids. CDR3 DNA sequence: TGTGCCAGCTCACCAATCGACAGAATTGAGACCCAGTACTTC. The encoded protein is CASSPIDRIETQYF.

Here the CDR3 DNA reads TGCAGTGCTCCCCTCAGGGGTGGGCAGTACTTC. This codes for CSAPLRGGQYF. The chain combines TRBV20-1 with TRBJ2-7, with D possibly matching TRBD1 (6 bases). V was clipped by 5 bases and J by 9 bases, with 14 bases between them. The CDR3 runs 11 residues. The germline V gene encodes CDR1 DFQATT and CDR2 SNEGSKA (reference sequence).

V and J are TRBV6-2 or TRBV6-3 and TRBJ1-5; tentative D call: TRBD1 (5 bases). Germline V gene data show CDR1 as MNHEY and CDR2 as SVGEGT. This CDR3 contains 14 residues. Trimming removed 2 bases at V and 6 bases at J, with 11 bases between. The CDR3, as DNA: TGTGCCAGCAGTTACGGTGGGGCAGGTCAGCCCCAGCATTTT. Its translation: CASSYGGAGQPQHF.

J is TRBJ1-4 and V is TRBV11-2; no firm D call. The V end was cut by 0 bases, the J end by 6 bases, with 11 bases between. The CDR3 loop spans 15 amino acids. CDR1 and CDR2 (germline): SGHAT, FQNNGV. This chain's CDR3 is CASSLEVGEDEKLFF. Here the CDR3 DNA reads TGTGCCAGCAGCTTAGAGGTCGGGGAAGATGAAAAACTGTTTTTT.

The chain uses TRBV5-4 and TRBJ2-7, with TRBD1 matching 8 bases. This CDR3 is built from 13 residues. Germline CDR1 SGHNT, CDR2 YYREEE (reference sequence). Trimming at V came to 2 bases and at J to 4 bases, leaving 2 bases not matched to a gene. This chain's CDR3 is CASSLTGGYEQYF. The CDR3 nucleotides read TGTGCCAGCAGCTTAACAGGGGGGTACGAGCAGTACTTC.

The count of this clone is one. The V and J genes are TRBV7-2 and TRBJ2-7; D uncertain. Trimming cost V 2 bases and J 2 bases, with 7 bases left between them. CDR1 and CDR2 from the germline V gene are SGHTA and FQGNSA. This CDR3 has 13 amino acids. This chain's CDR3 is CASSLQSAYEQYF. The DNA of the CDR3 is TGTGCCAGCAGCTTACAGTCCGCCTACGAGCAGTACTTC. The full variable domain, its missing parts supplied by reference TRBV7-2 and TRBJ2-7, is GAGVSQSPSNKVTEKGKDVELRCDPISGHTALYWYRQSLGQGLEFLIYFQGNSAPDKSGLPSDRFSAERTGGSVSTLTIQRTQQEDSAVYLCASSLQSAYEQYFGPGTRLTVT.

V gene TRBV5-1 combines with J gene TRBJ2-2; TRBD1 aligns across 9 bases. CDR3 length: 15 residues. Germline V gene sequence: CDR1 SGHRS, CDR2 YFSETQ. The V and J ends lost 3 bases and 4 bases, in that order; junction bases with no gene match: 4. CDR3 amino acids: CASSWGQGGTGELFF. The CDR3 nucleotides are TGCGCCAGCAGCTGGGGACAGGGCGGCACCGGGGAGCTGTTTTTT. Full variable domain (outside the CDR3, taken from reference TRBV5-1 and TRBJ2-2): KAGVTQTPRYLIKTRGQQVTLSCSPISGHRSVSWYQQTPGQGLQFLFEYFSETQRNKGNFPGRFSGRQFSNSRSEMNVSTLELGDSALYLCASSWGQGGTGELFFGEGSRLTVL.

This clone has a single count. The chain couples TRBV5-5 to TRBJ1-5; 8 nucleotides line up with TRBD1. The CDR3 sequence is 15 residues long. Germline CDR1 SGHKS, CDR2 YYEKEE (reference sequence). Losses at the gene ends were 0 bases for V and 4 bases for J; bases not matched to a gene: 3. CDR3 amino acids: CASSLGQGPNQPQHF. The CDR3 DNA reads as TGTGCCAGCAGCTTGGGACAGGGGCCGAATCAGCCCCAGCATTTT.

The V and J genes are TRBV30 and TRBJ2-7, with D perhaps TRBD1 or TRBD2 (5 bases each). The germline CDR1 and CDR2 sequences are GTSNPN and SVGIG (reference sequence). This CDR3 is 12 amino acids long. With 6 bases removed from V and 1 base from J, the gap between germline ends came to 10 bases. The CDR3 spells CACRGGSYEQYF. The CDR3 nucleotides read TGTGCCTGCCGGGGCGGTTCCTACGAGCAGTACTTC.

This clone was counted only a few times. This chain links TRBV5-8 with TRBJ1-5, with D possibly TRBD1 on 5 matching bases. This CDR3 has 15 residues. The V end was cut by 2 bases, the J end by 1 base, with 10 bases between. Germline loops: CDR1 SGHTS, CDR2 YDEGEE. Here the CDR3 reads CASSLNRGSNQPQHF. In DNA form, the CDR3 reads TGTGCCAGCAGCTTAAATAGGGGCAGCAATCAGCCCCAGCATTTT.